A single T cell receptor (beta chain) is shown here with its context. After autologous stem cell transplantation all patients relapsed, and prior brentuximab vedotin exposure differed between cohorts. This entry is derived from a study of PD-1 blockade in classical Hodgkin lymphoma. Here immunoSEQ multiplex PCR was the method, and the copy in TCRdb shows in-frame clones only, minus some. Of 30,000 to 35,000 clones in the sample, roughly 82% were seen once. Trimming took off 6 bases at V and 3 bases at J, with 11 bases between the two ends. Germline-derived CDR1 and CDR2 are SGHDN and FVKESK. CDR3 length equals 13 residues.

This material consisted of peripheral blood mononuclear cells (PBMCs), taken at baseline. V gene TRBV14 combines with J gene TRBJ2-5, with D perhaps matching TRBD2 (6 bases). The sequence derives from a human donor with classical Hodgkin lymphoma. CDR3 amino acids: CASREGRKETQYF. CDR3 nucleotide sequence: TGTGCCAGCAGGGAGGGGAGGAAAGAGACCCAGTACTTC. Full variable domain (remainder filled in from reference TRBV14 and TRBJ2-5): EAGVTQFPSHSVIEKGQTVTLRCDPISGHDNLYWYRRVMGKEIKFLLHFVKESKQDESGMPNNRFLAERTGGTYSTLKVQPAELEDSGVYFCASREGRKETQYFGPGTRLLVL.